These 6 T cell receptor beta chains originate from one sample sequenced in a study of T-cell reconstitution after alpha-beta-depleted transplantation in children. The authors prepared the TCRbeta library with unique molecular identifiers. From the PCR reads, TCRdb called clonotypes with MiXCR, one entry per CDR3 protein. The sample contains around 440,000 distinct CDR3 sequences, roughly 15% of which appear only once. The sequences come from PBMCs, mostly from graft donor cells, collected 360 days after TCRalphabeta/CD19-depleted stem cell transplant. The receptors were sampled from a boy in the first two years of life who had a stem cell transplant for Wiskott-Aldrich syndrome, so the T cells may come from the graft donor.

The table lists this clonotype with many counts. The rearrangement links TRBV18 to TRBJ2-2, with D unresolved. CDR3 size: 14 residues. Trimming shortened V by 3 bases and J by 4 bases, and 9 bases separated the two germline ends. CDR1 KGHSH and CDR2 LQKENI come from the germline V gene. As DNA, the CDR3 is TGTGCCAGCTCACCTGCTCGGAGCACCGGGGAGCTGTTTTTT. Protein: CASSPARSTGELFF.

This clonotype was seen a few times. This chain uses TRBV6-2 or TRBV6-3 with TRBJ2-5; 9 bases align to TRBD2. V shed 3 bases, J shed 4 bases, and the junction held 6 bases outside the gene matches. The CDR3 covers 15 residues. Germline CDR1 and CDR2: MNHEY and SVGEGT. The CDR3 loop reads CASSYQRGALETQYF. The CDR3, as DNA: TGTGCCAGCAGTTATCAGCGGGGGGCCCTAGAGACCCAGTACTTC.

This clonotype was counted at least ten times. The rearrangement links TRBV7-7 to TRBJ2-5; D remains ambiguous. V lost 5 bases to trimming and J lost 4 bases, with 11 bases between them. This CDR3 has 13 residues. From germline, CDR1 is SSHAT and CDR2 FNYEAQ (reference sequence). CDR3 DNA: TGTGCCAGCAGCCGTCGGACGAGAGAGACCCAGTACTTC. Translating gives CASSRRTRETQYF.

This clonotype was counted between two and nine times. The J gene is TRBJ1-1, the V gene TRBV29-1; no reliable D call. This CDR3 comprises 12 residues. V gave up 7 bases and J gave up 5 bases, with 14 bases separating them. From germline, CDR1 is SQVTM and CDR2 ANQGSEA. In DNA form, the CDR3 reads TGCAGCGCCCGTCGGTTAAGTACTGAAGCTTTCTTT. This gives the protein CSARRLSTEAFF.

The chain is built from TRBV29-1 and TRBJ2-1; D might be TRBD2 (5 bases). This CDR3 contains 14 residues. V gave up 4 bases and J gave up 2 bases, with 12 bases separating them. Looked up from germline, CDR1 is SQVTM and CDR2 is ANQGSEA. This chain's CDR3 is CSVGSASTYNEQFF. The CDR3 region has the DNA TGCAGCGTTGGGAGCGCTAGCACCTACAATGAGCAGTTCTTC.

The V call is TRBV6-5, the J call TRBJ2-2; D not resolved. The CDR3 is 15 amino acids. In germline, CDR1 is MNHEY, CDR2 SVGAGI. With 2 bases removed from V and 4 bases from J, the gap between germline ends came to 11 bases. The CDR3 sequence is CASSYDPGITGELFF. The CDR3, as DNA: TGTGCCAGCAGTTACGATCCAGGTATCACCGGGGAGCTGTTTTTT.